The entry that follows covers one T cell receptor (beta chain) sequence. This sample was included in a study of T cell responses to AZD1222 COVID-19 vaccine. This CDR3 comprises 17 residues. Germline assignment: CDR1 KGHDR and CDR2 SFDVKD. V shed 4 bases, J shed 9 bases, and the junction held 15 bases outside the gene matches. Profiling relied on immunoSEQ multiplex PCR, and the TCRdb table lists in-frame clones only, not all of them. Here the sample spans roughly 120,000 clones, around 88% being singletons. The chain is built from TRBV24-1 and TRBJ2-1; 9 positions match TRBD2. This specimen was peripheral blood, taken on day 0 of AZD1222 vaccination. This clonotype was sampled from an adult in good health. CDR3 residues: CATSEIDRGGAFREQFF. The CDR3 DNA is TGTGCCACCAGTGAAATCGACCGCGGGGGGGCCTTTCGTGAGCAGTTCTTC.